The source of this TCR beta chain is a study of post-analysis software for immune sequencing data. Study observations and caveats: Patients carried roughly 5 TRBV segments more frequently than controls did, and TRBV5-6, TRBV5-1 and TRBV20-1 were among them.

Remarks on this clonotype: Its antigen is not identified.

The CDR3 loop spans 11 amino acids. Germline V gene data show CDR1 as SQVTM and CDR2 as ANQGSEA. The V end lost 0 bases, the J end lost 8 bases, and 5 bases lay between the germline ends. Prepared TCR beta cDNA libraries contained unique molecular identifiers. TCRdb ran MiXCR on the PCR reads and lists one entry per CDR3 protein. The table records roughly 700,000 distinct CDR3 sequences, roughly 29% of them present only once. The clonotype was recovered from a girl aged 5-17 years with multiple sclerosis. The V gene is TRBV29-1, the J gene TRBJ2-1; D gene uncertain. The sample taken for sequencing was blood. DNA for the CDR3: TGCAGCGTTGAAGATGGGGATGAGCAGTTCTTC. This codes for CSVEDGDEQFF.